The present TCR beta chain was sequenced within a study of blood T cells in healthy people across ages. General study points: Older individuals had lower TCR beta diversity per million T cells (the decline was roughly linear). Long-lived donors exceeded aged donors in naive CD4+ cells and diversity. Diversity estimates drawn from one million T cells were deemed underestimates.

Comments on this clonotype: The antigen remains unidentified. This may be a read error, as it is one base from a much larger clone.

The V end lost 5 bases, the J end lost 0 bases, and 8 bases lay between the germline ends. CDR1 is MNHEY, CDR2 SMNVEV, per germline (reference sequence). The CDR3 loop spans 14 amino acids. PCR was performed a second time for about 6 to 12 cycles using a sample-barcoded 5' primer and a J-beta primer mix. Carrying 12 random nucleotides, a template-switch adaptor labeled each individual cDNA molecule. MiXCR, run by TCRdb on the 5' RACE reads, gives a single entry per CDR3 protein. The table shows approximately 780,000 distinct CDR3 sequences, with 20% to 30% occurring only once. Separately, the same data were catalogued under a study of T cells of mothers and their children.

This clonotype originated in a boy younger than 18 in good health. The sequenced sample consisted of blood. The V call is TRBV27, the J call TRBJ2-1; a possible D gene is TRBD1 (6 bases). The CDR3 reads CASSRDTSYNEQFF. DNA of the CDR3: TGTGCCAGCAGTCGGGACACCTCCTACAATGAGCAGTTCTTC.